Each of the 21 T cell receptor beta chains below was sequenced from the same sample in a study of blood T cell repertoires in COVID-19. Produced via immunoSEQ multiplex PCR; TCRdb's table is partial and in-frame only. The sample includes roughly 50,000 clones, roughly 82% seen only once; the top ten take around 7%. The sequenced material came from peripheral blood. The receptors originated from a man aged 35 to 55 with acute or convalescent COVID-19.

The rearrangement uses TRBV30 and TRBJ1-5; no clear D. Between the trimmed V and J ends, which lost 5 bases and 6 bases, there was a span of 8 bases. Germline-derived CDR1 and CDR2 are GTSNPN and SVGIG (reference sequence). The CDR3 extends over 11 amino acids. DNA of the CDR3: TGTGCCTGGGGACGGGGTCAGCCCCAGCATTTT. This sequence encodes CAWGRGQPQHF.

The V call is TRBV6-5, the J call TRBJ1-2; the D is unclear. The CDR3 runs 14 residues. Germline-derived CDR1 and CDR2 are MNHEY and SVGAGI. Trimming stripped 8 bases from V and 0 bases from J, with 13 bases between. CDR3 coding DNA: TGTGCCAGCCTCGAACGGGTAGCTAACTATGGCTACACCTTC. It is translated as CASLERVANYGYTF.

This clone occurred once. V gene TRBV6-5 combines with J gene TRBJ1-1; possibly TRBD1 for D (6 bases). V was shortened by 8 bases and J by 4 bases, with 14 bases between the two germline ends. This CDR3 spans 13 amino acids. Looked up from germline, CDR1 is MNHEY and CDR2 is SVGAGI. For the CDR3, the DNA is TGTGCCAGCTGGGGGGGCAAGGGCACTGAAGCTTTCTTT. Its protein is CASWGGKGTEAFF.

The J gene is TRBJ1-2, the V gene TRBV28, with D possibly TRBD1 on 5 matching bases. The CDR3 is made up of 14 amino acids. The germline V and J ends were trimmed by 3 bases and 4 bases, with 12 bases remaining between them. Germline V gene data show CDR1 as MDHEN and CDR2 as SYDVKM. DNA for the CDR3: TGTGCCAGCAGTTTGGGGTCGGGGGGCTATGGCTACACCTTC. Its translation: CASSLGSGGYGYTF.

The rearrangement uses TRBV6-5 and TRBJ1-1; maybe TRBD1 (5 bases). V was clipped by 7 bases and J by 3 bases, with 15 bases between them. Germline V CDR1 and CDR2: MNHEY, SVGAGI. This CDR3 has 14 residues. CDR3 nucleotides: TGTGCCAGCAAATTAAGACAGCTCGACACTGAAGCTTTCTTT. As protein: CASKLRQLDTEAFF.

V gene TRBV5-6 combines with J gene TRBJ1-4, with TRBD1 matching 10 bases. After removal of 0 bases from V and 0 bases from J, the junction contained 5 bases not matched to a gene. Germline-derived CDR1 and CDR2 are SGHDT and YYEEEE. This CDR3 comprises 18 residues. CDR3 nucleotide sequence: TGTGCCAGCAGCTTGGCCAGGACAGGGGGGGCAACTAATGAAAAACTGTTTTTT. Its protein product is CASSLARTGGATNEKLFF.

The chain links TRBV29-1 to TRBJ2-5; D is uncertain. The CDR3 sequence is 12 residues long. V lost 7 bases and J lost 4, with 13 bases in between. From germline, CDR1 is SQVTM and CDR2 ANQGSEA. CDR3: CSGSDWVETQYF. CDR3 DNA sequence: TGCAGCGGATCCGACTGGGTAGAGACCCAGTACTTC.

This CDR3 is CASSYRYTGELFF. Written as DNA, the CDR3 is TGTGCCAGCAGCTACAGATACACCGGGGAGCTGTTTTTT. J is TRBJ2-2 and V is TRBV28; unclear D gene. The V and J ends lost 6 bases and 3 bases respectively, with 8 bases between them. Germline lookup yields CDR1 MDHEN and CDR2 SYDVKM. The CDR3 runs 13 residues.

This chain uses TRBV2 with TRBJ2-7; TRBD1 aligns across 10 bases. CDR1 is SNHLY and CDR2 is FYNNEI in the germline V gene. The CDR3 covers 14 residues. The J segment lost 3 bases and the V segment lost 4 bases, leaving 3 bases of the junction unmatched. The CDR3 sequence is CASSAGQGSYEQYF. In DNA form, the CDR3 reads TGTGCCAGCAGTGCGGGACAGGGGAGCTACGAGCAGTACTTC.

J is TRBJ1-1 and V is TRBV15, with 8 bases fitting TRBD1. V dropped 2 bases and J dropped 1; count of bases not matched to a gene: 3. CDR3 size: 15 residues. Germline V gene lookup returns CDR1 LNHNV and CDR2 YYDKDF (reference sequence). In DNA form, the CDR3 reads TGTGCCACCAGCAGAAGGACAGGGCGGAACACTGAAGCTTTCTTT. Protein sequence: CATSRRTGRNTEAFF.

DNA of the CDR3: TGTGCCACCAGTGAGGCCCGCGGGGGTTATGGCTACACCTTC. Amino acids: CATSEARGGYGYTF. V is TRBV24-1 and J is TRBJ1-2, with D perhaps matching TRBD1 (5 bases). In germline, CDR1 is KGHDR, CDR2 SFDVKD. The V end was cut by 4 bases, the J end by 5 bases, with 13 bases between. The CDR3 contains 14 residues.

V is TRBV27 and J is TRBJ2-1; TRBD2 might be the D (7 bases). In germline, CDR1 is MNHEY, CDR2 SMNVEV (reference sequence). The V and J ends lost 6 bases and 10 bases respectively, with 13 bases between them. The CDR3 has 12 residues. The CDR3 DNA follows: TGTGCCAGCAGCCGGGGGGCTCGGGAGCAGTTCTTC. It is translated as CASSRGAREQFF.

The rearrangement joins TRBV19 to TRBJ1-4; the match to TRBD1 covers 7 bases. Germline V gene lookup returns CDR1 LNHDA and CDR2 SQIVND (reference sequence). The CDR3 is made up of 15 amino acids. The V gene end was trimmed by 5 bases and the J gene end by 5 bases; junction bases not matched to a gene: 8. As DNA, the CDR3 is TGTGCCAGTAGTGGACGGGACAGCGGAAATGAAAAACTGTTTTTT. Protein product: CASSGRDSGNEKLFF.

This clone was detected a few times. V usage is TRBV12-5 and J usage is TRBJ1-1; D call uncertain. Trimming removed 5 bases from V and 1 base from J, with 8 bases in between. The length of the CDR3 is 13 residues. Per germline, CDR1 LGHNT and CDR2 FRNRAP. In nucleotides, the CDR3 is TGTGCTAGTGGTACCGTAGCGAACACTGAAGCTTTCTTT. Its protein is CASGTVANTEAFF.

V usage is TRBV6-5 and J usage is TRBJ1-2; D unclear. Germline assignment: CDR1 MNHEY and CDR2 SVGAGI. Trimming pared 2 bases from V and 7 bases from J, leaving 11 bases between. The CDR3 has 13 residues. CDR3 in amino acids: CASSYAGFFGYTF. CDR3 sequence (DNA): TGTGCCAGCAGTTACGCAGGATTTTTTGGCTACACCTTC.

The chain recombines TRBV6-5 with TRBJ1-5; 8 bases fit TRBD1. With V trimmed by 6 bases and J by 4 bases, 8 bases remained unmatched. The CDR3 extends over 15 amino acids. Looked up from germline, CDR1 is MNHEY and CDR2 is SVGAGI. The CDR3 loop reads CASRPTDRGNQPQHF. The DNA of the CDR3 is TGTGCCAGCAGGCCCACCGACAGGGGTAATCAGCCCCAGCATTTT.

V usage is TRBV6-5 and J usage is TRBJ1-2; D is possibly TRBD1 (5 bases). The CDR3 spans 11 residues. Between the trimmed V and J ends, which lost 8 bases and 7 bases, there was a span of 11 bases. The germline gives CDR1 MNHEY, CDR2 SVGAGI. This CDR3 is CASEGESGYTF. CDR3 DNA: TGTGCCAGCGAAGGGGAAAGTGGCTACACCTTC.

V and J are TRBV6-5 and TRBJ1-4, with D unresolved. Between the trimmed V and J ends, which lost 2 bases and 0 bases, there was a span of 10 bases. Germline loops: CDR1 MNHEY, CDR2 SVGAGI. CDR3 length: 16 residues. The DNA for the CDR3 is TGTGCCAGCAGTTACGGTCTTACTGCAACTAATGAAAAACTGTTTTTT. This encodes CASSYGLTATNEKLFF.

The rearrangement uses TRBV21-1 and TRBJ1-2. TRBV21-1 corresponds to a pseudogene. The CDR3 is made up of 14 amino acids. This chain's CDR3 is CASSKGGVNYGYTF. The CDR3 DNA sequence: TGTGCCAGCAGCAAAGGGGGGGTTAACTATGGCTACACCTTC.

The chain combines TRBV7-3 with TRBJ2-3; 10 positions match TRBD2. The CDR3 has 16 residues. Germline V lookup: CDR1 SGHTA, CDR2 FQGTGA. Unmatched junction bases numbered 5, after V lost 3 bases and J lost 2 bases. As DNA, the CDR3 is TGTGCCAGCAGCTTTCAAGCGGGGGGGCCCACAGATACGCAGTATTTT. As protein: CASSFQAGGPTDTQYF.

The chain joins TRBV4-3 to TRBJ1-2; D is unclear. Germline assignment: CDR1 LGHNA and CDR2 YSLEER. The CDR3 is 15 residues long. V was clipped by 0 bases and J by 2 bases, with 10 bases between them. Here the CDR3 DNA reads TGCGCCAGCAGCCAAGATCGCCTGAGGAACTATGGCTACACCTTC. Its translation: CASSQDRLRNYGYTF.